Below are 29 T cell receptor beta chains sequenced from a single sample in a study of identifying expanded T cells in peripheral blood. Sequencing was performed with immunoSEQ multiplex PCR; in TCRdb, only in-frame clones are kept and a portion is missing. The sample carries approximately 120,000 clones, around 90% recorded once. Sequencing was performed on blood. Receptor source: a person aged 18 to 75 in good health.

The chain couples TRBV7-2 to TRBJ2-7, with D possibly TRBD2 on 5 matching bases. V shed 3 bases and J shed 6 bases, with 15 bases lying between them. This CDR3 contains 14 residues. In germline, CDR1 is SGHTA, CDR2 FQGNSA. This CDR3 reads CASSFGGVGFEQYF. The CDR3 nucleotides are TGTGCCAGCAGCTTTGGAGGAGTCGGTTTCGAGCAGTACTTC.

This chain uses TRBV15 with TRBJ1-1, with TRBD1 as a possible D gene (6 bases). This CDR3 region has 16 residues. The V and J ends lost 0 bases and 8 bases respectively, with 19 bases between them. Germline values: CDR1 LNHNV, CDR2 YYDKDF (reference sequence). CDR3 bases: TGTGCCACCAGCAGAGATTTGAGGGGGGGTCCGATCGAAGCTTTCTTT. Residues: CATSRDLRGGPIEAFF.

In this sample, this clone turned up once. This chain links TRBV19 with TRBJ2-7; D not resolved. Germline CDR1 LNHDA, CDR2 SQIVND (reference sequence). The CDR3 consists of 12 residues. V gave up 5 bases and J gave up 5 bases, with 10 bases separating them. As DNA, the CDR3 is TGTGCCAGTAGTCAAGGGTTCGACGAGCAGTACTTC. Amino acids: CASSQGFDEQYF. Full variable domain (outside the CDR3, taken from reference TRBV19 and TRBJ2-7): DGGITQSPKYLFRKEGQNVTLSCEQNLNHDAMYWYRQDPGQGLRLIYYSQIVNDFQKGDIAEGYSVSREKKESFPLTVTSAQKNPTAFYLCASSQGFDEQYFGPGTRLTVT.

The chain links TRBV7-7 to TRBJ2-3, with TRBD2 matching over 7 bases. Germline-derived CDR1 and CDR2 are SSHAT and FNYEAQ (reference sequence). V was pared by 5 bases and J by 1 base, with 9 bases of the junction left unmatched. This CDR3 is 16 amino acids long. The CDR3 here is CASSPRGSGGTDTQYF. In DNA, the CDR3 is TGTGCCAGCAGCCCGCGGGGAAGCGGGGGCACAGATACGCAGTATTTT.

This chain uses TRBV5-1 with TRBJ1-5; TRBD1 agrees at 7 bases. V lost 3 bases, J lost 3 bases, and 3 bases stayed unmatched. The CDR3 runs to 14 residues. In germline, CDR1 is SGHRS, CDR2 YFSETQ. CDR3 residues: CASSSGQLNQPQHF. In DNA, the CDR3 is TGCGCCAGCAGCTCGGGACAGCTCAATCAGCCCCAGCATTTT.

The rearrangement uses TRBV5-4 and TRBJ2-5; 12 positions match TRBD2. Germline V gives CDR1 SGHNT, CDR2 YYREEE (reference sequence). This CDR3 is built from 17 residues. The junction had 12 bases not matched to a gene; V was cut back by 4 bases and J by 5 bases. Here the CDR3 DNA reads TGTGCCAGCAGCGCCAGGACTAGCGGGGTGTCCTCCGAGACCCAGTACTTC. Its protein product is CASSARTSGVSSETQYF.

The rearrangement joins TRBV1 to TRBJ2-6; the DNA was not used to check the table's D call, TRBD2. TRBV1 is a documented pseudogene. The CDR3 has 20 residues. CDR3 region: CTSSQDFKGEGRSGANVLTF. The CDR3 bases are TGCACCAGCAGCCAAGATTTTAAGGGGGAGGGACGCTCTGGGGCCAACGTCCTGACTTTC.

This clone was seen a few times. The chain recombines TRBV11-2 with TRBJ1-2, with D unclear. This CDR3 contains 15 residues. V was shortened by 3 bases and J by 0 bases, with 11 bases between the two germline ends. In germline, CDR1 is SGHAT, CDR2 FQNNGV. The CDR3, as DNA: TGTGCCAGCAGCTTTTCCCGGGGAGCTAACTATGGCTACACCTTC. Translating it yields CASSFSRGANYGYTF. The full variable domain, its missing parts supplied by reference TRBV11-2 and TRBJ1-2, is EAGVAQSPRYKIIEKRQSVAFWCNPISGHATLYWYQQILGQGPKLLIQFQNNGVVDDSQLPKDRFSAERLKGVDSTLKIQPAKLEDSAVYLCASSFSRGANYGYTFGSGTRLTVV.

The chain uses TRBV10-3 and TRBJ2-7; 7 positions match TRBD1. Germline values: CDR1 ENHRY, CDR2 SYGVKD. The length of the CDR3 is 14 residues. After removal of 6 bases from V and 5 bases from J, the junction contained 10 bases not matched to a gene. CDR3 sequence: CAIRPTGNRNEQYF. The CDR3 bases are TGTGCCATCAGGCCGACAGGGAACAGAAACGAGCAGTACTTC.

CDR3 in amino acids: CASSYSGRANTEAFF. The CDR3 nucleotides are TGTGCCAGCAGTTACTCCGGCAGGGCGAACACTGAAGCTTTCTTT. The chain couples TRBV6-5 to TRBJ1-1, with D maybe TRBD1 (5 bases). The CDR3 length is 15 residues. From germline, CDR1 is MNHEY and CDR2 SVGAGI. The ends were cut back, 0 bases at V and 1 base at J, with 9 bases in the middle.

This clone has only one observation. Written as DNA, the CDR3 is TGTGCCAGCTCACCCTCAAGGGGCTACACCTTC. It specifies CASSPSRGYTF. V is TRBV18 and J is TRBJ1-2; the D is unclear. With 3 bases removed from V and 8 bases from J, the gap between germline ends came to 7 bases. There are 11 residues in the CDR3. Germline assignment: CDR1 KGHSH and CDR2 LQKENI.

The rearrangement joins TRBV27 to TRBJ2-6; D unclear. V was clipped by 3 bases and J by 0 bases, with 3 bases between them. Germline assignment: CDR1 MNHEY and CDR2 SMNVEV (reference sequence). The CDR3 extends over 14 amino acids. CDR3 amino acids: CASSFPSGANVLTF. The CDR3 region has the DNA TGTGCCAGCAGTTTCCCCTCTGGGGCCAACGTCCTGACTTTC.

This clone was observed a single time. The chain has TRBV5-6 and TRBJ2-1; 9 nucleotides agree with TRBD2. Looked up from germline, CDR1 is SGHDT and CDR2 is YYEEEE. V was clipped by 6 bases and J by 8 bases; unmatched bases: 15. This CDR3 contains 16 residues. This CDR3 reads CASIPWNLAGVDEQFF. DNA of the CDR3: TGTGCCAGCATCCCTTGGAATTTAGCGGGAGTGGATGAGCAGTTCTTC. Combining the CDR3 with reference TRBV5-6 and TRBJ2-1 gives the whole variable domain DAGVTQSPTHLIKTRGQQVTLRCSPKSGHDTVSWYQQALGQGPQFIFQYYEEEERQRGNFPDRFSGHQFPNYSSELNVNALLLGDSALYLCASIPWNLAGVDEQFFGPGTRLTVL.

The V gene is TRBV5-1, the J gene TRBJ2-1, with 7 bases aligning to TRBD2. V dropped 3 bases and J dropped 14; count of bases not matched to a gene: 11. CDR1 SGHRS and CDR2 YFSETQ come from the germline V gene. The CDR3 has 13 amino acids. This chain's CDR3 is CASSSLGGDSKFF. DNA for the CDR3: TGCGCCAGCAGCTCTCTGGGAGGGGACTCCAAGTTCTTC.

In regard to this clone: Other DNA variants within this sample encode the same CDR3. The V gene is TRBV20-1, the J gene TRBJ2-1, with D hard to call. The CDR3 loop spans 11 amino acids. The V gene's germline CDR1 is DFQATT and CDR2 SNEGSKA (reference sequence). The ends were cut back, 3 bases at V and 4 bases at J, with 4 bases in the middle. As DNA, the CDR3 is TGCAGTGCTAGTGGGTACAATGAGCAGTTCTTC. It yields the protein CSASGYNEQFF.

In nucleotides, the CDR3 is TGTGCCAGCGGCCATAATCAGCCCCAGCATTTT. Translating it yields CASGHNQPQHF. The J gene is TRBJ1-5, the V gene TRBV7-9; D gene uncertain. The V and J ends lost 8 bases and 4 bases respectively, with 6 bases between them. Per germline, CDR1 SEHNR and CDR2 FQNEAQ (reference sequence). CDR3 length: 11 amino acids.

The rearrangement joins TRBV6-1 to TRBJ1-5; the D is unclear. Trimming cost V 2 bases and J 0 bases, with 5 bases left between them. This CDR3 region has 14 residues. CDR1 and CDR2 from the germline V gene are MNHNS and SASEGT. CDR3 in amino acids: CASSEPPSNQPQHF. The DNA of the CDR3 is TGTGCCAGCAGTGAACCCCCTAGCAATCAGCCCCAGCATTTT.

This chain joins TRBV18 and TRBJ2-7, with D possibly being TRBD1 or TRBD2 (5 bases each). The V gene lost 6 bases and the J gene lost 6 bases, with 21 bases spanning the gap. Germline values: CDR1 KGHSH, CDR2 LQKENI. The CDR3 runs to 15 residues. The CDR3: CASSSSREIGGEQYF. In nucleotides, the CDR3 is TGTGCCAGCTCTTCATCCAGGGAGATCGGCGGCGAGCAGTACTTC.

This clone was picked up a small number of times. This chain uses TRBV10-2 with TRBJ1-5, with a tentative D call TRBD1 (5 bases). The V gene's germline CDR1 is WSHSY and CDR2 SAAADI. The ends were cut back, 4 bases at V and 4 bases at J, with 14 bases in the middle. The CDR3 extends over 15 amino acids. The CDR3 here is CASSGQIGGNQPQHF. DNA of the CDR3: TGCGCCAGCAGTGGACAGATTGGGGGAAATCAGCCCCAGCATTTT.

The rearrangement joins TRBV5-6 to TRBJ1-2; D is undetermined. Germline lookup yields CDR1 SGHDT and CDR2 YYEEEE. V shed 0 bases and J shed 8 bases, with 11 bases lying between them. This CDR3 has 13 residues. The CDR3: CASSLARPGGYTF. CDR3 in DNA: TGTGCCAGCAGCTTGGCCAGGCCTGGGGGCTACACCTTC.

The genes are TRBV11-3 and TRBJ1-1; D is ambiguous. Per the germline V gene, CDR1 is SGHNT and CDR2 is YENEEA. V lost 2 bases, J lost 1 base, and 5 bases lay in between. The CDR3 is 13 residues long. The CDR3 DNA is TGTGCCAGCAGCTTAACCGGGAACACTGAAGCTTTCTTT. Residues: CASSLTGNTEAFF.

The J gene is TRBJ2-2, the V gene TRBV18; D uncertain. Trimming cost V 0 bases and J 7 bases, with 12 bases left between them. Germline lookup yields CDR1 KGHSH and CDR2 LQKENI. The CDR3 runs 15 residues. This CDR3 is CASSPPLPPGGELFF. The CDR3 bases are TGTGCCAGCTCACCACCCCTGCCTCCCGGCGGGGAGCTGTTTTTT.

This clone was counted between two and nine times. Here the CDR3 reads CASSYAQGSYEQYF. DNA for the CDR3: TGTGCCAGCAGTTACGCACAGGGGTCCTACGAGCAGTACTTC. The chain recombines TRBV6-5 with TRBJ2-7, with 7 bases matching TRBD1. The germline V gene has CDR1 MNHEY and CDR2 SVGAGI. Trimming cost V 2 bases and J 1 base; bases outside gene matches: 2. The length of the CDR3 is 14 residues.

Here the CDR3 reads CSVFFPRRSYEQYF. The CDR3 region has the DNA TGCAGCGTTTTTTTTCCTCGTAGATCCTACGAGCAGTACTTC. The chain combines TRBV29-1 with TRBJ2-7, with unresolved D. Deletions cut 5 bases from V and 1 base from J, with 15 bases between. Germline assignment: CDR1 SQVTM and CDR2 ANQGSEA. The CDR3 sequence is 14 residues long.

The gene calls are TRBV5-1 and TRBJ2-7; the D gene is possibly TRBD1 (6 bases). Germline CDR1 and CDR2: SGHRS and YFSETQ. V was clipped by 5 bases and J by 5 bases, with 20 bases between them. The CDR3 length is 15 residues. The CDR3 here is CASSDPGYRAHEQYF. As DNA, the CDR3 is TGCGCCAGCAGTGACCCAGGTTACAGGGCACACGAGCAGTACTTC.

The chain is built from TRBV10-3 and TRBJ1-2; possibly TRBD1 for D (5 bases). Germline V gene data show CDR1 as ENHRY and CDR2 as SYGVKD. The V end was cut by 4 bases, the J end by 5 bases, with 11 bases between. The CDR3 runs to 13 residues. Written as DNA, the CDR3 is TGTGCCATCAGTGGGGCAGGGCTTTATGGCTACACCTTC. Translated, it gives CAISGAGLYGYTF.

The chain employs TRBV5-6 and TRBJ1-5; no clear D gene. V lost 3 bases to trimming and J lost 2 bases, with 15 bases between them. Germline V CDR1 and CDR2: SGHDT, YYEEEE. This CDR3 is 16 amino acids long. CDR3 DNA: TGTGCCAGCAGCTCCGGCGGGCGGTGGGGCAATCAGCCCCAGCATTTT. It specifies CASSSGGRWGNQPQHF.

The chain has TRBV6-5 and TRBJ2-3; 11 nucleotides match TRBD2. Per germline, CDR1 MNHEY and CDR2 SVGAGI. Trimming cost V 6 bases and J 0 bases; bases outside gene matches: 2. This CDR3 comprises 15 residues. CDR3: CASSLAGGSTDTQYF. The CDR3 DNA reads TGTGCCAGCAGCTTAGCGGGGGGGAGCACAGATACGCAGTATTTT.

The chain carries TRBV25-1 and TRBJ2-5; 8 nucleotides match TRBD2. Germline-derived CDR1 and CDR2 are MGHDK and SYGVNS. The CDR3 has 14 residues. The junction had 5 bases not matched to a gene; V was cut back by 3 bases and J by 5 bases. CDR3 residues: CASSEVGGEETQYF. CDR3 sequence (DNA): TGTGCCAGCAGTGAGGTCGGGGGGGAGGAGACCCAGTACTTC.